These 26 T cell receptor beta chains were sequenced from one sample in a study of blood T cell repertoires in COVID-19. Data came from immunoSEQ multiplex PCR; TCRdb stores just in-frame clones and leaves some out. The sample has roughly 260,000 clones; about 87% are singletons. Sequenced input: peripheral blood. All receptors derive from a woman in her forties with acute or convalescent COVID-19.

The rearrangement links TRBV19 to TRBJ1-4; no clear D gene. V was pared by 6 bases and J by 7 bases, with 12 bases between. The CDR3 consists of 13 residues. Germline V gives CDR1 LNHDA, CDR2 SQIVND (reference sequence). The CDR3: CASSPSRGEKLFF. Written as DNA, the CDR3 is TGTGCCAGTAGCCCCAGCCGGGGTGAAAAACTGTTTTTT.

The rearrangement uses TRBV15 and TRBJ1-1; D not certain. CDR1 is LNHNV and CDR2 is YYDKDF in the germline V gene (reference sequence). The CDR3 is 14 residues long. V was pared by 0 bases and J by 7 bases, with 12 bases between. Written as DNA, the CDR3 is TGTGCCACCAGCAGAGATCGTTTGGGAGTTGAAGCTTTCTTT. It translates to CATSRDRLGVEAFF.

This chain joins TRBV24-1 and TRBJ1-1, with 8 bases matching TRBD1. In germline, CDR1 is KGHDR, CDR2 SFDVKD. This CDR3 comprises 13 residues. V was pared by 3 bases and J by 4 bases, with 0 bases of the junction left unmatched. The CDR3: CATSDTGGTEAFF. In DNA form, the CDR3 reads TGTGCCACCAGTGATACAGGGGGCACTGAAGCTTTCTTT.

This sequence joins TRBV7-8 and TRBJ1-5, with D possibly matching TRBD1 (5 bases). Trimming pared 2 bases from V and 8 bases from J, leaving 13 bases between. Germline V gene data show CDR1 as SGHVS and CDR2 as FQNEAQ. The CDR3 length is 14 residues. The CDR3 spells CASSLRDWLEPQHF. CDR3 nucleotides: TGTGCCAGCAGCTTAAGGGACTGGTTGGAGCCCCAGCATTTT.

This chain joins TRBV11-2 and TRBJ1-1, with TRBD1 as a possible D gene (5 bases). The CDR3 runs to 15 residues. Germline loops: CDR1 SGHAT, CDR2 FQNNGV. The germline V and J ends were trimmed by 1 base and 0 bases, with 9 bases remaining between them. The DNA of the CDR3 is TGTGCCAGCAGCTTAGGCCTGACAGTGAACACTGAAGCTTTCTTT. Encoded protein: CASSLGLTVNTEAFF.

This clone has only one observation. The rearrangement uses TRBV11-3 and TRBJ2-3, with a tentative D call TRBD1 (5 bases). CDR1 is SGHNT, CDR2 YENEEA, per germline. The CDR3 has 16 amino acids. V lost 5 bases to trimming and J lost 8 bases, with 23 bases between them. This chain's CDR3 is CASSPSDNYGGGTQYF. Written as DNA, the CDR3 is TGTGCCAGCAGCCCTTCGGACAACTACGGTGGTGGTACGCAGTATTTT.

This clone was counted only a few times. The V and J genes are TRBV10-2 and TRBJ2-1; tentative D call: TRBD1 (5 bases). This CDR3 region has 15 residues. The V and J ends lost 7 bases and 8 bases respectively, with 21 bases between them. Looked up from germline, CDR1 is WSHSY and CDR2 is SAAADI. CDR3 loop: CASKQVGVLNDEQFF. The CDR3, as DNA: TGCGCCAGCAAGCAGGTAGGGGTCTTGAACGATGAGCAGTTCTTC.

The genes are TRBV9 and TRBJ1-2; D is unresolved. The CDR3 is 13 amino acids. V dropped 3 bases and J dropped 3 bases, with 9 bases sitting between them. Germline CDR1 reads SGDLS; CDR2 reads YYNGEE. The CDR3: CASSEAYDYGYTF. CDR3 nucleotides: TGTGCCAGCAGCGAAGCGTATGACTATGGCTACACCTTC.

The V and J genes are TRBV10-3 and TRBJ1-4, with TRBD1 as a possible D gene (5 bases). Germline CDR1 reads ENHRY; CDR2 reads SYGVKD. V lost 2 bases, J lost 7 bases, and 14 bases lay in between. The CDR3 loop spans 15 amino acids. The CDR3 coding sequence is TGTGCCATCAGTGAGGGAGGGGCGCGAAGTGAAAAACTGTTTTTT. The encoded protein is CAISEGGARSEKLFF.

This rearrangement joins TRBV20-1 to TRBJ1-2, with D possibly matching TRBD1 (5 bases). V lost 6 bases, J lost 8 bases, and 13 bases lay in between. Germline V gene sequence: CDR1 DFQATT, CDR2 SNEGSKA (reference sequence). CDR3 length: 11 amino acids. The CDR3 DNA sequence: TGCAGTGCCCCCGGGAGGGGCGGCTACACCTTC. Encoded protein: CSAPGRGGYTF.

The chain links TRBV7-2 to TRBJ1-1, with TRBD1 identical over 7 bases. The junction had 17 bases not matched to a gene; V was cut back by 3 bases and J by 4 bases. CDR1 and CDR2 from the germline V gene are SGHTA and FQGNSA. The CDR3 loop spans 18 amino acids. The CDR3 sequence is CASSFGGGQFSRGTEAFF. Written as DNA, the CDR3 is TGTGCCAGCAGCTTTGGAGGGGGCCAATTTTCGCGGGGCACTGAAGCTTTCTTT.

This chain uses TRBV4-2 with TRBJ1-2, with 7 bases fitting TRBD1. J was trimmed by 7 bases and V by 2 bases; bases with no gene match: 10. CDR1 and CDR2 (germline): LGHNA, YNFKEQ. This CDR3 is built from 15 residues. The CDR3 loop reads CASSQKTGPGLGYTF. The CDR3 DNA reads as TGTGCCAGCAGCCAAAAGACAGGGCCTGGTCTTGGCTACACCTTC.

The chain recombines TRBV11-2 with TRBJ2-2, with TRBD1 identical over 7 bases. Trimming at V came to 0 bases and at J to 2 bases, leaving 6 bases not matched to a gene. Germline V CDR1 and CDR2: SGHAT, FQNNGV. The CDR3 has 17 amino acids. The CDR3 loop reads CASSLDRTGVNTGELFF. The CDR3, as DNA: TGTGCCAGCAGCTTAGATCGGACAGGCGTTAACACCGGGGAGCTGTTTTTT. The full variable domain, rest sourced from reference TRBV11-2 and TRBJ2-2, is EAGVAQSPRYKIIEKRQSVAFWCNPISGHATLYWYQQILGQGPKLLIQFQNNGVVDDSQLPKDRFSAERLKGVDSTLKIQPAKLEDSAVYLCASSLDRTGVNTGELFFGEGSRLTVL.

DNA of the CDR3: TGTGCCAGCAGTCTAGCGGGGGGTACCACAGATACGCAGTATTTT. This gives the protein CASSLAGGTTDTQYF. The chain joins TRBV6-5 to TRBJ2-3, with 11 nucleotides matching TRBD2. The CDR3 totals 15 residues. The germline gives CDR1 MNHEY, CDR2 SVGAGI. With V trimmed by 5 bases and J by 2 bases, 3 bases remained unmatched.

The genes are TRBV21-1 and TRBJ1-4; TRBD1 is the table's D call and was not checked against the DNA. TRBV21-1 is marked as a pseudogene. This CDR3 region has 12 residues. The CDR3 DNA follows: TGTGCCAGCAGCAAAGTGGACATCAGCCTGTTTTTT. Protein sequence: CASSKVDISLFF.

CDR3 protein: CASRAGAKTEAFF. The CDR3 DNA is TGTGCCAGCAGAGCAGGGGCGAAGACTGAAGCTTTCTTT. The V call is TRBV6-5, the J call TRBJ1-1; possible D gene TRBD1, 6 bases. This CDR3 is built from 13 residues. Germline V gene lookup returns CDR1 MNHEY and CDR2 SVGAGI. Trimming left V 6 bases short and J 5 bases short, with 13 bases between.

The CDR3 loop is CATSRGETQYF. CDR3 DNA sequence: TGTGCCACCAGCCGAGGGGAGACCCAGTACTTC. This rearrangement joins TRBV24-1 to TRBJ2-5; tentative D call: TRBD2 (5 bases). The CDR3 totals 11 residues. The germline V gene has CDR1 KGHDR and CDR2 SFDVKD. Between the trimmed V and J ends, which lost 7 bases and 5 bases, there was a span of 7 bases.

J is TRBJ1-2 and V is TRBV5-1, with 8 positions matching TRBD1. This CDR3 has 14 amino acids. Germline V lookup: CDR1 SGHRS, CDR2 YFSETQ. The V and J ends lost 4 bases and 4 bases, in that order; junction bases with no gene match: 6. In DNA form, the CDR3 reads TGCGCCAGCAGCGAGGGACAGGTGACCTATGGCTACACCTTC. As protein: CASSEGQVTYGYTF.

V gene TRBV9 combines with J gene TRBJ2-5, with 7 bases matching TRBD1. The germline V gene has CDR1 SGDLS and CDR2 YYNGEE. V dropped 4 bases and J dropped 5; count of bases not matched to a gene: 8. The CDR3 length is 14 residues. The CDR3 nucleotides read TGTGCCAGCAGCCAAGGGACAGTAGAGGAGACCCAGTACTTC. This encodes CASSQGTVEETQYF.

The chain has TRBV25-1 and TRBJ1-2, with D possibly matching TRBD1 (5 bases). Germline V gene sequence: CDR1 MGHDK, CDR2 SYGVNS. With 6 bases removed from V and 3 bases from J, the gap between germline ends came to 8 bases. The CDR3 is 12 amino acids. CDR3 coding DNA: TGTGCCAGCAGCGCGACAGACTATGGCTACACCTTC. Its protein is CASSATDYGYTF.

The chain combines TRBV5-4 with TRBJ1-2; possible D gene TRBD1, 6 bases. CDR1 and CDR2 (germline): SGHNT, YYREEE (reference sequence). Trimming removed 2 bases from V and 2 bases from J, with 10 bases in between. This CDR3 comprises 14 residues. The CDR3: CASSFPGVNYGYTF. The CDR3 DNA reads as TGTGCCAGCAGCTTCCCAGGGGTGAACTATGGCTACACCTTC.

The chain joins TRBV7-9 to TRBJ2-1; weak D call: TRBD2 (6 bases). This CDR3 is built from 13 residues. The V end lost 7 bases, the J end lost 3 bases, and 10 bases lay between the germline ends. Looked up from germline, CDR1 is SEHNR and CDR2 is FQNEAQ (reference sequence). The CDR3: CASIGTGYNEQFF. The CDR3 nucleotides read TGTGCCAGCATCGGGACTGGCTACAATGAGCAGTTCTTC.

The chain recombines TRBV11-2 with TRBJ2-3, with 11 bases lining up with TRBD2. Germline V gives CDR1 SGHAT, CDR2 FQNNGV. With 6 bases clipped from V and 5 bases from J, the junction kept 13 bases outside the gene matches. The CDR3 runs to 17 residues. The CDR3 region has the DNA TGTGCCAGCAGTCCCTTCCTAGCGGGGGGAGGCAGAGATACGCAGTATTTT. It specifies CASSPFLAGGGRDTQYF.

This clone was found once. V and J are TRBV11-3 and TRBJ1-1; no firm D call. Per the germline V gene, CDR1 is SGHNT and CDR2 is YENEEA. V was shortened by 7 bases and J by 10 bases, with 28 bases between the two germline ends. The CDR3 spans 16 residues. CDR3 DNA sequence: TGTGCCAGCAACCTCTTAAGGAGGGTGGCATTTTCGGGAGCTTTCTTT. It specifies CASNLLRRVAFSGAFF.

The chain uses TRBV11-2 and TRBJ2-3; maybe TRBD2 (6 bases). The CDR3 extends over 16 amino acids. Germline assignment: CDR1 SGHAT and CDR2 FQNNGV. V lost 1 base, J lost 5 bases, and 16 bases lay in between. CDR3 protein: CASSLGLAEARDTQYF. The CDR3 DNA sequence: TGTGCCAGCAGCTTAGGCTTAGCGGAGGCCAGAGATACGCAGTATTTT. The whole variable domain, remainder taken from reference TRBV11-2 and TRBJ2-3, is EAGVAQSPRYKIIEKRQSVAFWCNPISGHATLYWYQQILGQGPKLLIQFQNNGVVDDSQLPKDRFSAERLKGVDSTLKIQPAKLEDSAVYLCASSLGLAEARDTQYFGPGTRLTVL.

This chain links TRBV12-3 or TRBV12-4 with TRBJ1-2, with D unresolved. There are 13 residues in the CDR3. V was shortened by 7 bases and J by 0 bases, with 9 bases between the two germline ends. For the CDR3, the DNA is TGTGCCAGCAACTCTATAGCTAACTATGGCTACACCTTC. It codes for CASNSIANYGYTF.